This entry lists 7 T cell receptor beta chains sequenced from one sample in a study of beta chain features in type 1 diabetes. Expressed TCRB transcripts were sequenced after all isolated RNA was converted to cDNA. The assay was immunoSEQ multiplex PCR, and TCRdb's table has in-frame clones only and misses some. The sample shows fewer than 500,000 clones, around 13% of them seen only once. Sequenced sample: naive CD4+ T cells from blood. These receptors were obtained from a man aged 25-40 years in good health.

This chain uses TRBV19 with TRBJ2-5; D gene uncertain. V was shortened by 6 bases and J by 4 bases, with 15 bases between the two germline ends. The CDR3 runs 14 residues. CDR1 LNHDA and CDR2 SQIVND come from the germline V gene (reference sequence). DNA for the CDR3: TGTGCCAGTAGCCTATACCCATTGGTAGAGACCCAGTACTTC. Protein sequence: CASSLYPLVETQYF.

This clone came up a few times. This rearrangement joins TRBV7-9 to TRBJ2-1; the D gene is possibly TRBD1 (5 bases). Looked up from germline, CDR1 is SEHNR and CDR2 is FQNEAQ (reference sequence). With 10 bases removed from V and 0 bases from J, the gap between germline ends came to 16 bases. This CDR3 is 15 amino acids long. The CDR3 loop reads CATVFDRSSYNEQFF. The CDR3 DNA follows: TGTGCCACCGTTTTCGACAGAAGCTCCTACAATGAGCAGTTCTTC.

The chain joins TRBV9 to TRBJ2-3; 9 positions agree with TRBD2. The ends lost 0 bases at V and 2 bases at J; junction bases unmatched: 4. In germline, CDR1 is SGDLS, CDR2 YYNGEE. The CDR3 spans 16 residues. The CDR3 DNA follows: TGTGCCAGCAGCGTAGACCCTAGCGGGGTCACAGATACGCAGTATTTT. Translating it yields CASSVDPSGVTDTQYF.

This clone was seen more than once but under ten times. The chain has TRBV11-2 and TRBJ2-7; no firm D call. V lost 4 bases and J 7 bases, leaving 11 bases between the germline ends. The CDR3 runs 12 residues. Germline V gives CDR1 SGHAT, CDR2 FQNNGV. Here the CDR3 reads CASSWAVTEQYF. Written as DNA, the CDR3 is TGTGCCAGCAGCTGGGCTGTCACGGAGCAGTACTTC.

The rearrangement uses TRBV7-8 and TRBJ2-2; D not certain. CDR1 SGHVS and CDR2 FQNEAQ come from the germline V gene. The CDR3 spans 15 residues. V dropped 3 bases and J dropped 6 bases, with 14 bases sitting between them. This chain's CDR3 is CASSFDLQRSGELFF. The CDR3 DNA reads as TGTGCCAGCAGCTTCGACCTGCAACGATCCGGGGAGCTGTTTTTT.

V gene TRBV2 combines with J gene TRBJ2-7; the D gene is possibly TRBD1 (6 bases). V lost 4 bases and J lost 6, with 13 bases in between. This CDR3 comprises 13 residues. Germline V gene data show CDR1 as SNHLY and CDR2 as FYNNEI. The CDR3 bases are TGTGCCAGCAGTGGACTACAGGGATCCGAGCAGTACTTC. The encoded protein is CASSGLQGSEQYF.

As for this clone: Other DNA sequences in this sample translate to the same CDR3. V usage is TRBV18 and J usage is TRBJ2-7; D is uncertain. Germline lookup yields CDR1 KGHSH and CDR2 LQKENI. The CDR3 runs to 11 residues. Deletions cut 6 bases from V and 0 bases from J, with 3 bases between. CDR3 nucleotide sequence: TGTGCCAGCTCTTCCTCCTACGAGCAGTACTTC. Amino acids: CASSSSYEQYF.